These 17 T cell receptor beta chains came from one sample sequenced in a study of T cell clonality in common variable immunodeficiency. Clones were sequenced by immunoSEQ multiplex PCR, and TCRdb holds only the in-frame ones, with some missing. The sample yields about 66,000 clones, without any singletons. The material sequenced was peripheral blood mononuclear cells. Receptor source: a person between 18 and 75 years old in good health.

This clone was seen many times. The CDR3 end lies 3 residues beyond the end of the read and is filled in from the germline J gene. V gene TRBV11-2 combines with J gene TRBJ2-1; weak D call: TRBD2 (6 bases). Trimming cost V 8 bases and J 3 bases, with 8 bases left between them. The CDR3 has 12 amino acids. Germline V gene data show CDR1 as SGHAT and CDR2 as FQNNGV. The CDR3 sequence: CASAGRYNEQFF. Incomplete CDR3 DNA: TGTGCCAGCGCGGGGCGCTACAATGAG. The whole variable domain, filled in from reference TRBV11-2 and TRBJ2-1, reads EAGVAQSPRYKIIEKRQSVAFWCNPISGHATLYWYQQILGQGPKLLIQFQNNGVVDDSQLPKDRFSAERLKGVDSTLKIQPAKLEDSAVYLCASAGRYNEQFFGPGTRLTVL.

The sample holds many counts of this clone. The read stops 3 residues short of the end of the CDR3; the missing end is completed from the germline J gene. The chain links TRBV2 to TRBJ1-5, with D possibly matching TRBD1 (6 bases). The V gene lost 7 bases and the J gene lost 6 bases, with 16 bases spanning the gap. CDR1 and CDR2 from the germline V gene are SNHLY and FYNNEI. The CDR3 is 14 residues long. The CDR3 spells CASKWTEGGQPQHF. The sequenced CDR3 bases are TGTGCCAGCAAATGGACAGAAGGTGGTCAGCCC.

There are many counts of this clone. The CDR3 is cut off 3 residues early in the read; its end comes from the germline J gene. This chain links TRBV30 with TRBJ1-5; unclear D gene. Trimming pared 4 bases from V and 3 bases from J, leaving 13 bases between. Germline V gene data show CDR1 as GTSNPN and CDR2 as SVGIG (reference sequence). CDR3 size: 14 residues. The covered CDR3 bases are TGTGCCTGGAATAAGGGTTATATCAATCAGCCC. It specifies CAWNKGYINQP. The complete CDR3 reads CAWNKGYINQPQHF.

This clone was detected ten times or more. The DNA ends 3 residues before the CDR3 does, and the rest of the CDR3 is filled in from the germline J gene. The V call is TRBV28, the J call TRBJ2-1, with 9 bases fitting TRBD2. The ends lost 5 bases at V and 6 bases at J; junction bases unmatched: 5. The CDR3 extends over 14 amino acids. Looked up from germline, CDR1 is MDHEN and CDR2 is SYDVKM. The CDR3 protein is CASSRSGSINEQFF. Partial CDR3 DNA: TGTGCCAGCAGTCGTAGCGGGAGTATCAATGAG.

This clone was found many times. The read gets to within 3 residues of the CDR3 end, and the germline J gene fills in the rest. The chain links TRBV29-1 to TRBJ2-3; a weak D match, TRBD2 (6 bases). CDR3 size: 15 residues. V was cut by 5 bases and J by 1 base, with 16 bases left in between. Germline V gives CDR1 SQVTM, CDR2 ANQGSEA. The covered CDR3 bases are TGCAGCGTTACTACCCCGGCTAGCGGCACAGATACG. Protein sequence: CSVTTPASGTDT. In full, the CDR3 reads CSVTTPASGTDTQYF.

This clone showed up many times. The sequence runs out 3 residues before the end of the CDR3; the remainder is reconstructed from the germline J gene. The chain carries TRBV30 and TRBJ1-2, with 7 bases identical to TRBD1. CDR1 and CDR2 from the germline V gene are GTSNPN and SVGIG (reference sequence). J gave up 5 bases and V 4 bases, and 10 bases lay outside the gene matches. The CDR3 has 14 residues. The CDR3 protein is CAWTHLGQLYGYTF. The CDR3 DNA, read in part, is TGTGCCTGGACTCACCTGGGACAGCTTTATGGC.

This clone was picked up many times. The missing CDR3 end, 3 residues past where the read stops, is filled in from the germline J gene. This chain uses TRBV27 with TRBJ1-4, with D hard to call. This CDR3 comprises 13 residues. The V end was cut by 9 bases, the J end by 5 bases, with 13 bases between. Germline assignment: CDR1 MNHEY and CDR2 SMNVEV (reference sequence). CDR3 DNA (partial): TGTGCCAGTTCCCGTACTATCAATGAAAAA. Encoded protein: CASSRTINEK. The full-length CDR3 reads as CASSRTINEKLFF.

This clone was recorded many times. The read falls 3 residues short of the CDR3 end, and the missing part is taken from the germline J gene. The chain links TRBV2 to TRBJ1-2, with D possibly matching TRBD1 (5 bases). The CDR3 spans 14 residues. V shed 6 bases and J shed 4 bases, with 15 bases lying between them. Germline-derived CDR1 and CDR2 are SNHLY and FYNNEI. The CDR3 bases that were read are TGTGCCAGCAGAAATTCTGACAGAACCTATGGC. It codes for CASRNSDRTYG. The CDR3, in full, reads CASRNSDRTYGYTF.

This clone was observed at least ten times. The CDR3 end is not reached by the read, which stops 3 residues before it; the germline J gene fills it in. The V gene is TRBV20-1, the J gene TRBJ2-1, with 7 positions matching TRBD2. Unmatched junction bases numbered 7, after V lost 5 bases and J lost 6 bases. Germline CDR1 is DFQATT and CDR2 is SNEGSKA (reference sequence). This CDR3 is built from 13 residues. The sequenced CDR3 bases are TGCAGTGCTCCCCCTCCGGGGGGCAATGAG. This gives the protein CSAPPPGGNE. The CDR3, in full, reads CSAPPPGGNEQFF.

Many counts were recorded for this clone. Read coverage stops 3 residues before the CDR3 terminus; the germline J gene supplies the remainder. The V call is TRBV5-6, the J call TRBJ2-1; tentatively, D is TRBD1 (5 bases). CDR1 and CDR2 from the germline V gene are SGHDT and YYEEEE. Between the trimmed V and J ends, which lost 4 bases and 6 bases, there was a span of 17 bases. The CDR3 sequence is 15 residues long. CDR3 sequence reads: CASSGAGKALNEQFF. CDR3 bases read: TGTGCCAGCAGCGGGGCTGGGAAGGCACTCAATGAG.

This clone has a count of ten or more. The CDR3 loop is CSARVAGLMYDNEQFF. The part of the CDR3 DNA that was read is TGCAGTGCTAGAGTTGCGGGATTAATGTACGACAATGAG. The chain joins TRBV20-1 to TRBJ2-1, with D perhaps matching TRBD2 (6 bases). The CDR3 is cut off 3 residues early in the read; its end comes from the germline J gene. The CDR3 length is 16 residues. V lost 1 base and J 5 bases, leaving 18 bases between the germline ends. Germline CDR1 is DFQATT and CDR2 is SNEGSKA (reference sequence).

A note on this clone: The CDR3 extends 3 residues past the end of the read, so its final part is completed from the germline J gene. J is TRBJ2-2 and V is TRBV11-1, with D possibly TRBD2 on 5 matching bases. The CDR3 contains 15 residues. CDR1 and CDR2 (germline): SGHAT, FQDESV (reference sequence). Trimming stripped 3 bases from V and 7 bases from J, with 15 bases between. The CDR3 protein is CASSLDSFSNGELFF. CDR3 DNA (partial): TGTGCCAGCAGCTTGGACTCCTTCTCCAACGGGGAG.

This clone was seen at least ten times. The read terminates 3 residues ahead of where the CDR3 ends, so the germline J gene completes it. The V call is TRBV7-9, the J call TRBJ1-3; D might be TRBD1 (5 bases). The CDR3 consists of 13 residues. The V gene lost 5 bases and the J gene lost 8 bases, with 13 bases spanning the gap. Per germline, CDR1 SEHNR and CDR2 FQNEAQ (reference sequence). The CDR3 here is CASSLGGADTIYF. Incomplete CDR3 DNA: TGTGCCAGCAGCCTGGGGGGTGCGGACACC.

This clone was recorded many times. Sequencing ends 3 residues short of the CDR3 end; the germline J gene provides the rest. The chain is built from TRBV29-1 and TRBJ2-3; D gene ambiguous. Germline V lookup: CDR1 SQVTM, CDR2 ANQGSEA. Trimming shortened V by 3 bases and J by 0 bases, and 13 bases separated the two germline ends. The CDR3 loop spans 15 amino acids. The CDR3: CSVDRTEASTDTQYF. CDR3 DNA (partial): TGCAGCGTTGATCGTACCGAAGCTAGCACAGATACG.

On this clone itself: Read sequence stops 3 residues before the CDR3 end, and the germline J gene provides the missing end. The genes are TRBV5-6 and TRBJ1-3; D is unclear. The CDR3 loop spans 11 amino acids. CDR1 is SGHDT, CDR2 YYEEEE, per germline. V was trimmed by 4 bases and J by 7 bases, leaving 6 bases between them. CDR3 residues: CASSGGNTIYF. The covered CDR3 bases are TGTGCCAGCAGCGGCGGGAACACC.

This clone was seen at least ten times. The sequenced fragment ends 3 residues before the CDR3 boundary, so the rest is inferred from the germline J gene. The V and J genes are TRBV9 and TRBJ2-2; the D is unclear. With 0 bases removed from V and 5 bases from J, the gap between germline ends came to 5 bases. This CDR3 has 13 amino acids. Germline V gene data show CDR1 as SGDLS and CDR2 as YYNGEE. The CDR3 region is CASSVVPTGELFF. The covered CDR3 bases are TGTGCCAGCAGCGTAGTCCCTACCGGGGAG.

This clone occurred many times. The read ends 3 residues before the CDR3 terminus; that terminus is restored from the germline J gene. J is TRBJ1-4 and V is TRBV30; D is possibly TRBD1 (5 bases). Germline CDR1 reads GTSNPN; CDR2 reads SVGIG (reference sequence). The CDR3 sequence is 18 residues long. V was pared by 2 bases and J by 2 bases, with 21 bases between. The CDR3 bases that were read are TGTGCCTGGAGTCAGAGGCGGGGGAGCGTGGGGACTAATGAAAAA. Translating gives CAWSQRRGSVGTNEK. The CDR3 in its entirety is CAWSQRRGSVGTNEKLFF.